The TCR beta chain under discussion was sequenced for a study of blood T cell repertoires in COVID-19. Only in-frame clones appear in the TCRdb table, and some are missing; sequencing was by immunoSEQ multiplex PCR. The sample has about 220,000 clones, 88% seen once. This CDR3 is built from 15 residues. Trimming at V came to 5 bases and at J to 1 base, leaving 6 bases not matched to a gene. Germline CDR1 is SEHNR and CDR2 is FQNEAQ (reference sequence). The sequencing input was PBMCs or T cells enriched from blood (not recorded which). The sequence was obtained from a woman aged 25 to 39 who had recovered from COVID-19. J is TRBJ1-1 and V is TRBV7-9; the match to TRBD1 covers 8 bases. The CDR3 coding sequence is TGTGCCAGCAGCGCACGTGACAGGGGGAACACTGAAGCTTTCTTT. As protein: CASSARDRGNTEAFF.